The present T cell receptor (beta chain) was sequenced within a study of tumor-infiltrating lymphocytes in primary liver carcinoma. The template, approximately 500 ng total RNA, yielded TCR beta cDNA made with a constant-region primer. It was through three nested multiplex PCR rounds of slightly modified ARM-PCR that TCR beta libraries arose. In the first two PCR rounds, TRBV1-TRBV30 forward primers were paired with a C-beta reverse primer, and each round lasted about 10 cycles. Using its own MiXCR run on the multiplex PCR reads, TCRdb lists one record per CDR3 protein. This sample has some 110,000 distinct CDR3 sequences; around 83% occur once, and the top ten carry about a fifth. Total RNA and DNA came together from roughly 20-30 mg of bulk tissue without cell sorting. Germline-derived CDR1 and CDR2 are MNHEY and SVGAGI. The junction had 17 bases not matched to a gene; V was cut back by 10 bases and J by 7 bases. The CDR3 sequence is 15 residues long.

This chain uses TRBV6-5 with TRBJ2-7; 9 bases align to TRBD2. This clonotype originated in a man aged 35 to 55 with primary liver carcinoma and hepatitis B virus infection. Source material: liver tumor tissue from sampling region 3. Subset: tumor region T3, left-lateral pole. CDR3 sequence: CANRRTSERSWEQYF. CDR3 coding DNA: TGTGCCAACAGGCGGACTAGCGAGAGATCTTGGGAGCAGTACTTC.